The sequence of this TCR beta chain was determined in a study of early stage breast cancer tumors. The overall study: Most invasive tumors, about 80% of the 16, were ER+/PR+/HER2-. Overall study findings and caveats: Compared with adjacent normal breast, tumors showed around 2.5-fold denser, more clonal T cells. Blood repertoires resembled normal breast more than tumor. Most shared enriched TCRB sequences were commonly generated ones.

Generated by immunoSEQ multiplex PCR, the TCRdb table keeps only in-frame clones and is missing some. The table has tens of thousands of clones, approximately 84% seen once. As regards this clone: Its antigen is unidentified.

Germline values: CDR1 MNHNS, CDR2 SASEGT. The CDR3 length is 16 residues. V dropped 1 base and J dropped 2; count of bases not matched to a gene: 5. The material sequenced was blood. This receptor was obtained from a person aged 50 to 59 with breast cancer. This chain connects TRBV6-1 to TRBJ1-2; TRBD1 aligns across 9 bases. DNA for the CDR3: TGTGCCAGCAGTGAAGATACCGGGACAGGGAACTATGGCTACACCTTC. Its translation: CASSEDTGTGNYGYTF.